This entry concerns a single T cell receptor (beta chain). The sample is drawn from a study of blood T cell repertoires in COVID-19. Clones were sequenced by immunoSEQ multiplex PCR, and TCRdb holds only the in-frame ones, with some missing. The data show 150,000 to 200,000 clones, with 80% to 95% seen just once and around 0.53% held by the top ten. The CDR3 extends over 14 amino acids. Germline V CDR1 and CDR2: SGHRS, YFSETQ. V was pared by 1 base and J by 10 bases, with 12 bases between. The sequencing sample was made of peripheral blood. The TCR comes from a man aged 50 to 59 with acute or convalescent COVID-19. This rearrangement joins TRBV5-1 to TRBJ1-6, with D perhaps matching TRBD1 (5 bases). CDR3 residues: CASSLSGGYSPLHF. CDR3 nucleotide sequence: TGCGCCAGCAGCTTGTCGGGGGGGTACTCACCCCTCCACTTT.